The present T cell receptor beta chain was sequenced within a study of blood T cells in healthy people across ages (dated by TCRdb to between 2014 and 2017). A note on the overall study: In model experiments, template switching captured about one uniquely barcoded TCR beta cDNA molecule for every two T cells. The study measured age-related changes in TCR beta repertoire diversity using deep sequencing normalized with unique cDNA molecular identifiers. Four age groups were formed from the donors: young (average approximately 15 years), middle-aged (approximately 39), aged (over 55) and long-lived (less than 85). Donors of different ages were randomly distributed across sequencing lanes to avoid experimental bias. For two donors (one aged 18 to 29 and one aged 80 or older), the study analyzed two additional independent replicas of 1 million unique cDNA reads from the same blood draw. Study-level results and caveats: Because the CMV infection status of the donors was unknown, age-related changes in expanded clonotypes may potentially have been confounded. There was a strong correlation between observed TCR beta diversity and the percentage of naive T cells measured by flow cytometry. Estimates of total diversity based on one million sequenced T cells were regarded as lower bounds and as underestimates. As age increased, observed TCR beta diversity per million T cells dropped in a roughly linear way, and a significant reduction was already evident by age 40. Since profiling was done on bulk unsorted PBMCs, naive and antigen-experienced compartments could not be conclusively compared. Compared with the aged group, the long-lived group had more naive CD4+ T cells, fewer expanded clones and increased TCR diversity, a pattern suggesting age selection.

About this clonotype itself: Its antigen target is currently unknown. Base qualities are missing; no much larger clone stands one base away.

Based on the germline V gene, the CDR1 and CDR2 sequences are MDHEN and SYDVKM. The CDR3, from cysteine to phenylalanine, totals 15 residues. Here the CDR3 DNA is all that survives: 45 bases in frame from base 1. The donors were a few dozen Caucasian individuals from Russia, aged roughly 6 to 100 years, who were systemically healthy. Approximately 9.7 milliliters of peripheral blood were drawn from each donor into EDTA-treated Vacutainer tubes. Ficoll-Paque density-gradient centrifugation was used to isolate PBMCs, with at least 7 million per sample. Trizol reagent was used to extract total RNA from the PBMCs, yielding at least 6 micrograms per sample. For every donor, an aliquot of PBMCs went through flow cytometry to measure the percentages of naive CD45RAhigh/CD27high T cells. Library method: 5' RACE. A second PCR of about 6 to 12 cycles was run with a J-beta primer mix and a sample-barcoded 5' primer. A template-switch 5' adaptor carrying 12 random nucleotides introduced a unique molecular identifier onto each TCR beta cDNA molecule. Each sample yielded at least 3 million CDR3-containing paired-end reads. First-strand cDNA synthesis was performed from all RNA using the Mint cDNA synthesis kit, with priming by a TRBC-specific oligonucleotide. After uracil-DNA glycosylase treatment, a first 18-cycle PCR used universal primers M1SS and BC2_uni_R on all cDNA. The study's processing was this. For normalization, 1 million high-quality reads, each with a distinct molecular identifier, were randomly selected from each sample. Instead of being binned into consensus sequences, reads that shared molecular identifiers were thrown out. MiTCR, run with a Q25 quality threshold and the strictest error-elimination algorithm, handled CDR3 identification, clonotype clustering and error correction. Lower-bound total TCR beta diversity was estimated with a nonparametric unseen species model using Euler transformation. The public reads were reanalyzed by TCRdb: fastp trimming at Q25, MiXCR alignment, in-frame beta chains only. Merged by CDR3 protein, the rows form single entries marked with the most common genes and DNA. These V and J calls rely on TCRdb rather than the paper's analysis. In this sample the table shows approximately 1,700,000 distinct CDR3 sequences, about 39% of which occur a single time. Together, the top ten hold 23% of the sample.

The sample was blood. The receptor's source is a human donor in good health. The chain couples TRBV28 to TRBJ2-7; the D gene is possibly TRBD1 or TRBD2, with 6 bases matching each. The J call may be in error: the DNA end matches TRBJ2-5 better. Here is the DNA: TGTGCCGCCACACTTCAGGGGAGGCGTAGGGAGACCCAGTACTTC. It specifies CAATLQGRRRETQYF.